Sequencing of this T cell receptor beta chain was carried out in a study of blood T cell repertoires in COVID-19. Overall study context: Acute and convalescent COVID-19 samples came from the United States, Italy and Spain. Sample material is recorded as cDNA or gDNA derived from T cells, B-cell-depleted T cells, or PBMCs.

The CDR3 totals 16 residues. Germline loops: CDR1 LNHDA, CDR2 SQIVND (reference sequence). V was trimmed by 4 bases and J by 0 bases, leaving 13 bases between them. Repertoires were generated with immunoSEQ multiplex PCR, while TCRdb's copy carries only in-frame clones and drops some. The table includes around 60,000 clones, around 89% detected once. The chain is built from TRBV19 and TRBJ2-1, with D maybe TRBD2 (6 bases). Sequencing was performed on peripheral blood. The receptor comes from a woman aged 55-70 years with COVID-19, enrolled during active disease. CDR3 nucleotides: TGTGCCAGTAGTAGGGGGGACCAGAGCTCCTACAATGAGCAGTTCTTC. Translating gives CASSRGDQSSYNEQFF.